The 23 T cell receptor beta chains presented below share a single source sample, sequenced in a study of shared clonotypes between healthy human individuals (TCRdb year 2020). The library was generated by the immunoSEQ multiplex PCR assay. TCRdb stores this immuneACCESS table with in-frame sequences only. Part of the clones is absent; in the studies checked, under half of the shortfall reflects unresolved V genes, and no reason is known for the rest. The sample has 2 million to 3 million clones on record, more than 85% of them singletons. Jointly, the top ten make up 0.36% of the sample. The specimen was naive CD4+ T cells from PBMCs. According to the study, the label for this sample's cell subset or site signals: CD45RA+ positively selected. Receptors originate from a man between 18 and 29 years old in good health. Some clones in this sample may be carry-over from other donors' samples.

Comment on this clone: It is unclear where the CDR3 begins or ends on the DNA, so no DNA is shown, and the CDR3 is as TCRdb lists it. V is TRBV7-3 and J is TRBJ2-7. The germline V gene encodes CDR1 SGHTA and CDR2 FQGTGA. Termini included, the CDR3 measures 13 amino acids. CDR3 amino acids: CASSLIRRAEQYF.

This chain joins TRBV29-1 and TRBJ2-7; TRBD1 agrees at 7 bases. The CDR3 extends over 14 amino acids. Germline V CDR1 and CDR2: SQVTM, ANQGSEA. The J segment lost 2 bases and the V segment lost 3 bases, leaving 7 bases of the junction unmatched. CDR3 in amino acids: CSVDYRDRPYEQYF. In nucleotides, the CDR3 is TGCAGCGTTGACTACCGGGACAGACCCTACGAGCAGTACTTC.

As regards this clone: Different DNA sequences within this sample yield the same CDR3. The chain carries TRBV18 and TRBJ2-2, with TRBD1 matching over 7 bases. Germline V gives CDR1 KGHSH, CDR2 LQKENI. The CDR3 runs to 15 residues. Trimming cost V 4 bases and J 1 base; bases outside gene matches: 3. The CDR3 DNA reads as TGTGCCAGCTCACTGACAGGGCAGAACACCGGGGAGCTGTTTTTT. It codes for CASSLTGQNTGELFF. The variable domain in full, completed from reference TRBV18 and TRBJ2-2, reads NAGVMQNPRHLVRRRGQEARLRCSPMKGHSHVYWYRQLPEEGLKFMVYLQKENIIDESGMPKERFSAEFPKEGPSILRIQQVVRGDSAAYFCASSLTGQNTGELFFGEGSRLTVL.

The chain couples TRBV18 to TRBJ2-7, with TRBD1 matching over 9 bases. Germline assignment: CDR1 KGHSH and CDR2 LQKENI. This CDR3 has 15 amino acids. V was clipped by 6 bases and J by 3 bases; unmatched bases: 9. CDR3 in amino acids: CASSVRQGEIYEQYF. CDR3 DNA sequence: TGTGCCAGCTCGGTTCGACAGGGGGAGATCTACGAGCAGTACTTC.

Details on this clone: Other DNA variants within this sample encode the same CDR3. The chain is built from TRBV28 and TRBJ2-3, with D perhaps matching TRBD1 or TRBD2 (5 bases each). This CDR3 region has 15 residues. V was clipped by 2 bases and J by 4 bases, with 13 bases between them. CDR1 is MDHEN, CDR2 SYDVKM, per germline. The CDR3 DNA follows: TGTGCCAGCAGTTTAGCAGGGAGTCGGGCAGATACGCAGTATTTT. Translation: CASSLAGSRADTQYF.

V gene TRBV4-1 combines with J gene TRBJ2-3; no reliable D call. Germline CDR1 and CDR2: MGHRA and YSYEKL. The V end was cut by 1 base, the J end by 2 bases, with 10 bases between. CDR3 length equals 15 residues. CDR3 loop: CASSQGQTLTDTQYF. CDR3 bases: TGCGCCAGCAGCCAAGGCCAAACGCTCACAGATACGCAGTATTTT.

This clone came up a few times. CDR3 nucleotides: TGCGCCAGCAGTGGCCAGGGTGCGCGGACTGAAGCTTTCTTT. Its translation: CASSGQGARTEAFF. The gene calls are TRBV10-1 and TRBJ1-1; D is perhaps TRBD1 (5 bases). The ends were cut back, 4 bases at V and 5 bases at J, with 14 bases in the middle. This CDR3 region has 14 residues. Per the germline V gene, CDR1 is WNHNN and CDR2 is SYGVQD (reference sequence).

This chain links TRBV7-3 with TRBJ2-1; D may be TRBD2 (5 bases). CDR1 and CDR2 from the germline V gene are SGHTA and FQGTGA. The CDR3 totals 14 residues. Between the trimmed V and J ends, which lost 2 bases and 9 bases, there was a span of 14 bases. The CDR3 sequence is CASSLGGSGIEQFF. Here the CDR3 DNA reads TGTGCCAGCAGCTTAGGCGGCTCGGGGATTGAGCAGTTCTTC.

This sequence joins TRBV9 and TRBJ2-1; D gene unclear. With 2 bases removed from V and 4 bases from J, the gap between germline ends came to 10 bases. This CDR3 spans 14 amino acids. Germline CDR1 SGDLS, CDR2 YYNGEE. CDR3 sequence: CASSVEAFYNEQFF. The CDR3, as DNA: TGTGCCAGCAGCGTCGAGGCTTTTTACAATGAGCAGTTCTTC. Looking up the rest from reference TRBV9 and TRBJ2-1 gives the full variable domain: DSGVTQTPKHLITATGQRVTLRCSPRSGDLSVYWYQQSLDQGLQFLIQYYNGEERAKGNILERFSAQQFPDLHSELNLSSLELGDSALYFCASSVEAFYNEQFFGPGTRLTVL.

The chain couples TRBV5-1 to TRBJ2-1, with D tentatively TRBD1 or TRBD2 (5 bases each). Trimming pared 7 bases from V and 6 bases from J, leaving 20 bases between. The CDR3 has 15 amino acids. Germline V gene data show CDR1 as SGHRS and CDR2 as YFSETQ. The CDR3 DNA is TGCGCCAGCGGGACGCAGGATCCCGTCAGCAATGAGCAGTTCTTC. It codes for CASGTQDPVSNEQFF.

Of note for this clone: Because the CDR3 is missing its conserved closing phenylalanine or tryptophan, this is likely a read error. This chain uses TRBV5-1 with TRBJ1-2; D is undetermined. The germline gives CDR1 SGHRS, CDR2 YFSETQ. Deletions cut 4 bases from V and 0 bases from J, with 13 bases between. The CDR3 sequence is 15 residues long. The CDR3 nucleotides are TGCGCCAGCAGCCGGGGTGGAGAGTCTAACTATGGCTACACCCTC. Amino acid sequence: CASSRGGESNYGYTL.

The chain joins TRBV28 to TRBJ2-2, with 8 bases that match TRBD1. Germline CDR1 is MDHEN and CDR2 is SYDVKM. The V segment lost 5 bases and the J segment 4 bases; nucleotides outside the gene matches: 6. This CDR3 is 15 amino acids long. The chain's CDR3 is CASSTTGAVTGELFF. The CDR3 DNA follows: TGTGCCAGCAGTACGACAGGGGCAGTCACCGGGGAGCTGTTTTTT.

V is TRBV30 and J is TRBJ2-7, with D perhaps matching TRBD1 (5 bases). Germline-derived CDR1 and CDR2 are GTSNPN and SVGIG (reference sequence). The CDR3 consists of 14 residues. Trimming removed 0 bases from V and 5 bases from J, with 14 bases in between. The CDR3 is CAWSVAGISDEQYF. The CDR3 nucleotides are TGTGCCTGGAGTGTGGCAGGGATCTCTGACGAGCAGTACTTC.

The CDR3 DNA follows: TGTGCCAGCAGTTTAGACGGGTGGAATCAGCCCCAGCATTTT. This gives the protein CASSLDGWNQPQHF. The genes are TRBV27 and TRBJ1-5; no definite D call. V was shortened by 2 bases and J by 4 bases, with 9 bases between the two germline ends. This CDR3 is built from 14 residues. The germline CDR1 and CDR2 sequences are MNHEY and SMNVEV (reference sequence).

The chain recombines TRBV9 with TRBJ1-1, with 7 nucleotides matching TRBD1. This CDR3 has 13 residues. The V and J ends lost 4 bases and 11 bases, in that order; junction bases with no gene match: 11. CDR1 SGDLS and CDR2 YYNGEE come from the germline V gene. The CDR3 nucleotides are TGTGCCAGCAGCCCGGATACAGGGGTGGGTGCTTTCTTT. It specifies CASSPDTGVGAFF.

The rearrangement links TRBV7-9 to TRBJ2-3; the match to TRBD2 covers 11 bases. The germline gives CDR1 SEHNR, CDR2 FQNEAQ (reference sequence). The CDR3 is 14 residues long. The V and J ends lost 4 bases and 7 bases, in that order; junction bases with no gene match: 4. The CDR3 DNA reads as TGTGCCAGCAGCTACCTAGCGGGAGGTCATACGCAGTATTTT. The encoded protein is CASSYLAGGHTQYF.

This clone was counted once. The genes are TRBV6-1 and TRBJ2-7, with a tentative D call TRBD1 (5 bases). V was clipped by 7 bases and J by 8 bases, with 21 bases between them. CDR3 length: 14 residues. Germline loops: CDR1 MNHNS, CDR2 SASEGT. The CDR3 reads CASNRGQDGSKQYF. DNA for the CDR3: TGTGCCAGCAATAGAGGACAAGATGGGTCCAAGCAGTACTTC.

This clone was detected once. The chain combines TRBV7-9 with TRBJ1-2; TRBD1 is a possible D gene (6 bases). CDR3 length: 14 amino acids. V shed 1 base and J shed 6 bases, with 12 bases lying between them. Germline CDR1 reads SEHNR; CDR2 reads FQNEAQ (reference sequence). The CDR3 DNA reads TGTGCCAGCAGCTTAGTTGGGGGGGCTGATGGCTACACCTTC. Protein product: CASSLVGGADGYTF.

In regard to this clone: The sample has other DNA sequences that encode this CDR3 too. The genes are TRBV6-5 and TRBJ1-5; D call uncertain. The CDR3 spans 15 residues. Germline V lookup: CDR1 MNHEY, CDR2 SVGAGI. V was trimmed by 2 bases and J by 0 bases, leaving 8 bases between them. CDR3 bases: TGTGCCAGCAGTTACGGACCATATAGCAATCAGCCCCAGCATTTT. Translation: CASSYGPYSNQPQHF.

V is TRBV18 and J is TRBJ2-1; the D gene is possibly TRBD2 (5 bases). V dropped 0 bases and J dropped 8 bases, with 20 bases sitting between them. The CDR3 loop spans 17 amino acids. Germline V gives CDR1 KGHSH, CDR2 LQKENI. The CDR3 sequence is CASSPPFREPGGDEQFF. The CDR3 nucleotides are TGTGCCAGCTCACCACCGTTTCGGGAACCAGGCGGAGATGAGCAGTTCTTC. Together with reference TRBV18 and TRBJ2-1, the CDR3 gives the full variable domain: NAGVMQNPRHLVRRRGQEARLRCSPMKGHSHVYWYRQLPEEGLKFMVYLQKENIIDESGMPKERFSAEFPKEGPSILRIQQVVRGDSAAYFCASSPPFREPGGDEQFFGPGTRLTVL.

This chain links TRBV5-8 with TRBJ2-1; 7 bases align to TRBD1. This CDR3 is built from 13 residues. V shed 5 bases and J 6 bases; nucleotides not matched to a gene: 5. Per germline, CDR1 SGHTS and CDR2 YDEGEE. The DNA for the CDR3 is TGTGCCAGCAGTTCAGACAGGGTCAATGAGCAGTTCTTC. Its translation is CASSSDRVNEQFF.

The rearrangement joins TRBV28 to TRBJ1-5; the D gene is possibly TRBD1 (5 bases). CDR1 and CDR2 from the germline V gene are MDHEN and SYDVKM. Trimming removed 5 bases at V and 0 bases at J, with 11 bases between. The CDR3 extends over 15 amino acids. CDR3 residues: CASSTGPISNQPQHF. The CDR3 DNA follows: TGTGCCAGCAGTACAGGACCGATTAGCAATCAGCCCCAGCATTTT.

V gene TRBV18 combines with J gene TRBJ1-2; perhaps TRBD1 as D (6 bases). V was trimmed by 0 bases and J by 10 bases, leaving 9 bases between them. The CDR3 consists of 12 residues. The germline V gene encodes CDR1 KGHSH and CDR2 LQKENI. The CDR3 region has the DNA TGTGCCAGCTCACCACCCGACAGGATCTACACCTTC. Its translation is CASSPPDRIYTF.